The 8 T cell receptor beta chains below all came from one sample that was sequenced in a study of blood T cell repertoires in COVID-19 (dated by TCRdb to 2020 to 2022). Library creation used the immunoSEQ multiplex PCR assay. This is the immuneACCESS table as TCRdb keeps it, with only in-frame sequences that have V and J called. A part of the clones is gone; compared with another copy, unresolved V genes explain less than half, and the rest is unexplained. The sample table shows about 47,000 clones, and 88% are seen once. The leading ten clones occupy around 2.7% of the sample. Input material: peripheral blood. The receptors were sampled from a man in his fifties with active COVID-19.

In nucleotides, the CDR3 is TGTGCCAGCAGCTTAGCTCCAGGGGGCTCCTACGAGCAGTACGTC. This sequence encodes CASSLAPGGSYEQYV. The chain uses TRBV7-2 and TRBJ2-7; TRBD1 matches at 7 bases. This CDR3 spans 15 amino acids. Per germline, CDR1 SGHTA and CDR2 FQGNSA. V shed 0 bases, J shed 0 bases, and the junction held 2 bases outside the gene matches.

V usage is TRBV5-1 and J usage is TRBJ1-1; TRBD1 might be the D (6 bases). The CDR3 is 14 amino acids. Per germline, CDR1 SGHRS and CDR2 YFSETQ. V was pared by 0 bases and J by 6 bases, with 12 bases between. The CDR3 loop is CASSLDSGGPEAFF. The CDR3 DNA follows: TGCGCCAGCAGCTTGGACTCGGGGGGGCCTGAAGCTTTCTTT.

The chain couples TRBV19 to TRBJ2-1; D gene unclear. The CDR3 spans 14 residues. The germline V gene has CDR1 LNHDA and CDR2 SQIVND (reference sequence). Trimming stripped 6 bases from V and 2 bases from J, with 11 bases between. The CDR3 protein is CASSYPGPYNEQFF. Here the CDR3 DNA reads TGTGCCAGTAGCTACCCAGGCCCCTACAATGAGCAGTTCTTC. Together with reference TRBV19 and TRBJ2-1, the CDR3 gives the full variable domain: DGGITQSPKYLFRKEGQNVTLSCEQNLNHDAMYWYRQDPGQGLRLIYYSQIVNDFQKGDIAEGYSVSREKKESFPLTVTSAQKNPTAFYLCASSYPGPYNEQFFGPGTRLTVL.

This chain connects TRBV5-8 to TRBJ2-1; 15 bases align to TRBD2. This CDR3 is built from 15 residues. Germline CDR1 is SGHTS and CDR2 is YDEGEE. Trimming removed 4 bases from V and 7 bases from J; junction bases left unmatched: 3. The CDR3 DNA reads TGTGCCAGCAGCCCCGGGACTAGCGGGGGGAATGAGCAGTTCTTC. This encodes CASSPGTSGGNEQFF.

By sample fraction, this clone is medium-sized. The J gene is TRBJ2-7, the V gene TRBV12-3 or TRBV12-4, with D possibly matching TRBD1 (5 bases). The CDR3 is 13 amino acids. The ends were cut back, 4 bases at V and 3 bases at J, with 10 bases in the middle. Written as DNA, the CDR3 is TGTGCCAGCAGTTGGGGCAGGTTCTACGAGCAGTACTTC. Translated: CASSWGRFYEQYF.

The chain recombines TRBV2 with TRBJ1-6; D gene ambiguous. Trimming pared 2 bases from V and 8 bases from J, leaving 7 bases between. Looked up from germline, CDR1 is SNHLY and CDR2 is FYNNEI. This CDR3 has 13 amino acids. This CDR3 reads CASSEFPDSPLHF. CDR3 DNA sequence: TGTGCCAGCAGTGAATTTCCAGATTCACCCCTCCACTTT.

The chain combines TRBV6-5 with TRBJ2-2, with D possibly TRBD1 on 6 matching bases. Germline V gene lookup returns CDR1 MNHEY and CDR2 SVGAGI. Trimming stripped 7 bases from V and 6 bases from J, with 9 bases between. The CDR3 runs 12 residues. CDR3 in amino acids: CASTGVPGELFF. The CDR3 DNA follows: TGTGCCAGCACAGGGGTGCCCGGGGAGCTGTTTTTT.

DNA of the CDR3: TGTGCCAGCAGCGTAGCGGGAACGAACACCGGGGAGCTGTTTTTT. It translates to CASSVAGTNTGELFF. V and J are TRBV9 and TRBJ2-2; D perhaps matches TRBD2 (5 bases). V was cut by 0 bases and J by 0 bases, with 6 bases left in between. Germline CDR1 reads SGDLS; CDR2 reads YYNGEE. The CDR3 is 15 amino acids.